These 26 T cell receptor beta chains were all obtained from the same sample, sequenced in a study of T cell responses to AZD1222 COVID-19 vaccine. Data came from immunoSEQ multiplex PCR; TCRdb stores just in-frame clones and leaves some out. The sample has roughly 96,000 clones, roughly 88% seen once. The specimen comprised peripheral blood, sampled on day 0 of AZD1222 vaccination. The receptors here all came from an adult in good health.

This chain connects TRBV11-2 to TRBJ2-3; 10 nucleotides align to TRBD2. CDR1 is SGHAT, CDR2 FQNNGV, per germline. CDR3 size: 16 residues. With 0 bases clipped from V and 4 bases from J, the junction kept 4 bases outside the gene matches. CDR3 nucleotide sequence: TGTGCCAGCAGCTTAGAGCCCCTAGCGGGAGCAGATACGCAGTATTTT. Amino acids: CASSLEPLAGADTQYF. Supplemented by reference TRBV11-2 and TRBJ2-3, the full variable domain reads EAGVAQSPRYKIIEKRQSVAFWCNPISGHATLYWYQQILGQGPKLLIQFQNNGVVDDSQLPKDRFSAERLKGVDSTLKIQPAKLEDSAVYLCASSLEPLAGADTQYFGPGTRLTVL.

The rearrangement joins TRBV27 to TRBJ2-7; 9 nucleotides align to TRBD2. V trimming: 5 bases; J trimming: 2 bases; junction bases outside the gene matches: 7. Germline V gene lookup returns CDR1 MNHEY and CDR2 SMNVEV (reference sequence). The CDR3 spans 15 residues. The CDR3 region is CASSVGLATAYEQYF. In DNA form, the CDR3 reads TGTGCCAGCAGTGTTGGACTAGCGACAGCCTACGAGCAGTACTTC.

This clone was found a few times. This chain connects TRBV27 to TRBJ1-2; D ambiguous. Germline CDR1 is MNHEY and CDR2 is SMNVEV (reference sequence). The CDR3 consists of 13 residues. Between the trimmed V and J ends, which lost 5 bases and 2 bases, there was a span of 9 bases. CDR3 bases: TGTGCCAGCAGTCCGGACGGGAACTATGGCTACACCTTC. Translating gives CASSPDGNYGYTF.

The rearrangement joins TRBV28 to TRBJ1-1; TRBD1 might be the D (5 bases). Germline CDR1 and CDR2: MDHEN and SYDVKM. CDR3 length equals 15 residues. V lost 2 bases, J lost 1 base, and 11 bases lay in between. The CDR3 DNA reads TGTGCCAGCAGTTTACTTGACAGCGCGAACACTGAAGCTTTCTTT. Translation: CASSLLDSANTEAFF.

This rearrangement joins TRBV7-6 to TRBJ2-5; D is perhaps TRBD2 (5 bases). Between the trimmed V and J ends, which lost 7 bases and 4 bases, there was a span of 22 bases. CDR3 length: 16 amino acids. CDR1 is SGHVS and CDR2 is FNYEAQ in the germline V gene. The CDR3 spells CASTSRFVRAGETQYF. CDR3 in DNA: TGTGCCAGCACCTCCAGGTTTGTGAGGGCAGGAGAGACCCAGTACTTC.

The CDR3 DNA follows: TGTGCCAGCAGTATCCGGGGCATAAGTAATCAGCCCCAGCATTTT. It translates to CASSIRGISNQPQHF. This rearrangement joins TRBV6-2 or TRBV6-3 to TRBJ1-5, with D tentatively TRBD1 (5 bases). Germline V gene lookup returns CDR1 MNHEY and CDR2 SVGEGT. The CDR3 has 15 amino acids. V lost 5 bases and J lost 4, with 15 bases in between.

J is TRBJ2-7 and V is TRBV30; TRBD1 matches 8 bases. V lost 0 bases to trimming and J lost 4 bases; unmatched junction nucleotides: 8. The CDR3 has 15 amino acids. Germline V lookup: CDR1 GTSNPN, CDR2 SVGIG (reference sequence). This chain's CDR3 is CAWSVRTGILYEQYF. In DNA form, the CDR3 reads TGTGCCTGGAGTGTACGGACAGGGATTCTTTACGAGCAGTACTTC.

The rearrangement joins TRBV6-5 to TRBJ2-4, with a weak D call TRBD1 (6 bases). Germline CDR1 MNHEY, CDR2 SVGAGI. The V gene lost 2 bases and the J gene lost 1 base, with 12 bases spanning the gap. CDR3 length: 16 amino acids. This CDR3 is CASSYDRQVAKNIQYF. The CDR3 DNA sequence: TGTGCCAGCAGTTACGATCGACAGGTCGCCAAAAACATTCAGTACTTC.

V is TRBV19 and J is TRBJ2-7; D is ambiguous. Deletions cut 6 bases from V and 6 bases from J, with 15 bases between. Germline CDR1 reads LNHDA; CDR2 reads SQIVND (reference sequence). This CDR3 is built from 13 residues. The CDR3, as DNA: TGTGCCAGTAGCTTCAACCCAGGAGCCGAGCAGTACTTC. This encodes CASSFNPGAEQYF. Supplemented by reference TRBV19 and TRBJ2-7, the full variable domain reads DGGITQSPKYLFRKEGQNVTLSCEQNLNHDAMYWYRQDPGQGLRLIYYSQIVNDFQKGDIAEGYSVSREKKESFPLTVTSAQKNPTAFYLCASSFNPGAEQYFGPGTRLTVT.

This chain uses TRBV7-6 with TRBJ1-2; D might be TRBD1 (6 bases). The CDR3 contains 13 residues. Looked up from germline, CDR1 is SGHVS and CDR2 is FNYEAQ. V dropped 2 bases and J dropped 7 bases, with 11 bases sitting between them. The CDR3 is CASSLTGTRGYTF. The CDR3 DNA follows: TGTGCCAGCAGCTTAACCGGGACACGTGGCTACACCTTC.

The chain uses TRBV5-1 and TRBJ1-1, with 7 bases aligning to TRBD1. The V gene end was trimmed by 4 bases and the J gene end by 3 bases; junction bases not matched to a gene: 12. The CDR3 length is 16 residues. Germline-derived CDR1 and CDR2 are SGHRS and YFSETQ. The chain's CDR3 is CASSRGTGVMDTEAFF. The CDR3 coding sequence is TGCGCCAGCAGCCGAGGAACAGGGGTTATGGACACTGAAGCTTTCTTT.

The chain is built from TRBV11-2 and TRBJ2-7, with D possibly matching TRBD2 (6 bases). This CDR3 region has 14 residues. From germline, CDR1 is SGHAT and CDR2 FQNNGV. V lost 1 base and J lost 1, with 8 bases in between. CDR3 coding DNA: TGTGCCAGCAGCTTAGCGGGGGTTTCCTACGAGCAGTACTTC. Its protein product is CASSLAGVSYEQYF.

CDR3 protein: CASSYSSGSGNQPQHF. DNA for the CDR3: TGTGCCAGCAGTTACTCGTCGGGTTCGGGCAATCAGCCCCAGCATTTT. V and J are TRBV6-2 or TRBV6-3 and TRBJ1-5, with no clear D. The CDR3 has 16 residues. The germline V gene has CDR1 MNHEY and CDR2 SVGEGT. Trimming shortened V by 0 bases and J by 2 bases, and 11 bases separated the two germline ends.

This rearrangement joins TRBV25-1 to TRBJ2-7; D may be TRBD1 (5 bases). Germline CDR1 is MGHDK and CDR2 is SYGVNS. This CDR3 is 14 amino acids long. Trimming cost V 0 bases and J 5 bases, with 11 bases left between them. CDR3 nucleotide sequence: TGTGCCAGCAGTGAATATGCAGGGTCCCACGAGCAGTACTTC. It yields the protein CASSEYAGSHEQYF.

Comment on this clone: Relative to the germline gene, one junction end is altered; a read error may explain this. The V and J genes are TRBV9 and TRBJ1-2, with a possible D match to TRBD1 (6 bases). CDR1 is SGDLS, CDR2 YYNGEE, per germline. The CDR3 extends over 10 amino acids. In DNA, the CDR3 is TGTGCCAGCAGCGGTGACAGGCCGCGCTTC. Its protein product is CASSGDRPRF.

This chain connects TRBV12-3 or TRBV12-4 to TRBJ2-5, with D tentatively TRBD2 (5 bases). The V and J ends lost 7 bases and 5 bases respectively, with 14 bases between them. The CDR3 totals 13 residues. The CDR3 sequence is CASTPSGVETQYF. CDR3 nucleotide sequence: TGTGCCAGCACCCCCAGCGGCGTCGAGACCCAGTACTTC.

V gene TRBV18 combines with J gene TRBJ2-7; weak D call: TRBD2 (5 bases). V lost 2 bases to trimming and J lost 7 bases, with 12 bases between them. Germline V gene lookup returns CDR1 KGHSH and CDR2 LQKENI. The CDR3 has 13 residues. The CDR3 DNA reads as TGTGCCAGCTCACCAAGTGGCTGGGAGGAGCAGTACTTC. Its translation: CASSPSGWEEQYF.

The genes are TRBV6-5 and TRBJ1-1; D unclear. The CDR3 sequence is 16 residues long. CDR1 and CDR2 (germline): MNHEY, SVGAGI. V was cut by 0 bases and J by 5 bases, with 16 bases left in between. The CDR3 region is CASSYSMREDWTEAFF. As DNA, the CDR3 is TGTGCCAGCAGTTACTCAATGAGGGAGGATTGGACTGAAGCTTTCTTT.

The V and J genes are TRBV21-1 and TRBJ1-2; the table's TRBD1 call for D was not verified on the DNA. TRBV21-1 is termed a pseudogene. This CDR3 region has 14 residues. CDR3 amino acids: CASSTGQGYDGYTF. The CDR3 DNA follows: TGTGCCAGCAGCACCGGACAGGGTTACGATGGCTACACCTTC.

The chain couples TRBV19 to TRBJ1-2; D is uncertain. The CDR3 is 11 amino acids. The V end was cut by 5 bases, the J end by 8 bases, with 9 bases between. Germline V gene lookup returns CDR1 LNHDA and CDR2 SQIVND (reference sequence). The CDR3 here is CASSQWFGYTF. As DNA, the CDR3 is TGTGCCAGTAGTCAGTGGTTCGGCTACACCTTC.

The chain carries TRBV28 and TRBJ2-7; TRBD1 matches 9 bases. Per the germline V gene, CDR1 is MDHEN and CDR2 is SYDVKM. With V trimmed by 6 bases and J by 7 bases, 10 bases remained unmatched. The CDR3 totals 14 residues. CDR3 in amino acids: CASSSPAGTGEQYF. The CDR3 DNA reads TGTGCCAGCAGCTCTCCCGCGGGGACAGGGGAGCAGTACTTC.

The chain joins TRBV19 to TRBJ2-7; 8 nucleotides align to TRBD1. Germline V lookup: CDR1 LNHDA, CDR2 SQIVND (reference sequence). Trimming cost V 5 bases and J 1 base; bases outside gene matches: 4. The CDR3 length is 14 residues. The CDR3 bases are TGTGCCAGTAGTTCTTGGACAGGGTCCTACGAGCAGTACTTC. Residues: CASSSWTGSYEQYF.

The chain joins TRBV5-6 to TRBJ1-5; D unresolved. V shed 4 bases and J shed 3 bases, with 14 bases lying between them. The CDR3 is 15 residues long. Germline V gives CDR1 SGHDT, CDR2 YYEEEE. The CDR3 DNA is TGTGCCAGCAGCCCCTGGAAGGAAGACAATCAGCCCCAGCATTTT. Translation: CASSPWKEDNQPQHF.

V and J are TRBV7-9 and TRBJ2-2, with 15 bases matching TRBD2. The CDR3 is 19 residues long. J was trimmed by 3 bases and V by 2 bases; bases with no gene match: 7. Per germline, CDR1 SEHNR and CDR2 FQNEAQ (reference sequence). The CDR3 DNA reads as TGTGCCAGCAGCTTATCCCCGGGACTAGCGGGAGGATACACCGGGGAGCTGTTTTTT. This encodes CASSLSPGLAGGYTGELFF. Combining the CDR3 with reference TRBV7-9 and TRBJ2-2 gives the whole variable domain DTGVSQNPRHKITKRGQNVTFRCDPISEHNRLYWYRQTLGQGPEFLTYFQNEAQLEKSRLLSDRFSAERPKGSFSTLEIQRTEQGDSAMYLCASSLSPGLAGGYTGELFFGEGSRLTVL.

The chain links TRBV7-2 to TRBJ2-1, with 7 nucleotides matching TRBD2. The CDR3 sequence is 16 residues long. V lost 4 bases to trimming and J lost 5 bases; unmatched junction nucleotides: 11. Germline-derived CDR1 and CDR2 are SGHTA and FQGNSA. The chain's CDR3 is CASSSERLAGHNEQFF. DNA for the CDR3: TGTGCCAGCAGCTCAGAGAGGTTAGCGGGCCACAATGAGCAGTTCTTC.

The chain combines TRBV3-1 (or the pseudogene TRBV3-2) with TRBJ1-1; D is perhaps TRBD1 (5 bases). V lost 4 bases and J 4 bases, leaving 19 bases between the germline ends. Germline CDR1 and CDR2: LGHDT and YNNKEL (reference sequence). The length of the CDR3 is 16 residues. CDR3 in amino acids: CASSPYGAEGVTEAFF. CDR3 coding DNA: TGTGCCAGCAGCCCCTATGGGGCTGAAGGGGTCACTGAAGCTTTCTTT.